Following are 21 T cell receptor beta chains from one sample sequenced in a study of T cells after yellow fever vaccination. One entry per CDR3 protein results from TCRdb running MiXCR on the 5' RACE reads. The table lists about 550,000 distinct CDR3 sequences, 15% to 20% of them singletons, with roughly an eighth in the top ten. The sequenced sample was PBMCs, obtained 15 days after the yellow fever booster vaccination. The receptors were gathered from a man aged 25-40 years who received the YFV17D yellow fever vaccine.

The gene calls are TRBV7-2 and TRBJ2-3; D uncertain. Trimming pared 0 bases from V and 2 bases from J, leaving 9 bases between. Per the germline V gene, CDR1 is SGHTA and CDR2 is FQGNSA. This CDR3 comprises 15 residues. The CDR3, as DNA: TGTGCCAGCAGCTTAGCCTCTAGGATCACAGATACGCAGTATTTT. Its translation is CASSLASRITDTQYF.

The CDR3, as DNA: TGTGCCACCAGTGATTCGGGGGAGAGGCGAACAGATACGCAGTATTTT. It codes for CATSDSGERRTDTQYF. The rearrangement joins TRBV24-1 to TRBJ2-3, with D possibly matching TRBD2 (6 bases). CDR1 is KGHDR, CDR2 SFDVKD, per germline. The CDR3 is 16 residues long. V lost 2 bases and J lost 3, with 14 bases in between.

This clonotype was counted a few times. The J gene is TRBJ1-1, the V gene TRBV7-8; D unclear. The CDR3 runs to 11 residues. V lost 5 bases and J 11 bases, leaving 12 bases between the germline ends. Germline lookup yields CDR1 SGHVS and CDR2 FQNEAQ. This chain's CDR3 is CASSVEGYAFF. The DNA for the CDR3 is TGTGCCAGCAGCGTAGAAGGGTATGCTTTCTTT.

The chain uses TRBV6-2 or TRBV6-3 and TRBJ2-1; 9 bases fit TRBD1. Germline CDR1 reads MNHEY; CDR2 reads SVGEGT. Trimming at V came to 6 bases and at J to 5 bases, leaving 8 bases not matched to a gene. This CDR3 contains 15 residues. The CDR3 bases are TGTGCCAGCAGAACCGGGACAGGGAGCCACAATGAGCAGTTCTTC. This gives the protein CASRTGTGSHNEQFF.

This clonotype was detected only a few times. The CDR3 DNA sequence: TGTGCCAGCAGTTTTGTAGGTGGCCATCGGTTCTTC. This gives the protein CASSFVGGHRFF. This chain connects TRBV12-3 or TRBV12-4 to TRBJ2-1, with D unclear. The CDR3 sequence is 12 residues long. The V end lost 3 bases, the J end lost 15 bases, and 15 bases lay between the germline ends.

This rearrangement joins TRBV5-1 to TRBJ2-1, with D possibly being TRBD2 (5 bases). In germline, CDR1 is SGHRS, CDR2 YFSETQ. CDR3 length equals 14 residues. V was pared by 0 bases and J by 13 bases, with 17 bases between. The CDR3 region has the DNA TGCGCCAGCAGCTTGGGGCCCCTGGGCGGGCGTCAGTTCTTC. Residues: CASSLGPLGGRQFF. Full variable domain (missing parts from reference TRBV5-1 and TRBJ2-1): KAGVTQTPRYLIKTRGQQVTLSCSPISGHRSVSWYQQTPGQGLQFLFEYFSETQRNKGNFPGRFSGRQFSNSRSEMNVSTLELGDSALYLCASSLGPLGGRQFFGPGTRLTVL.

The J gene is TRBJ1-2, the V gene TRBV7-2, with no clear D. Trimming took off 1 base at V and 8 bases at J, with 8 bases between the two ends. The length of the CDR3 is 12 residues. From germline, CDR1 is SGHTA and CDR2 FQGNSA. This CDR3 is CASSLDVGGYTF. CDR3 in DNA: TGTGCCAGCAGCTTAGATGTGGGGGGCTACACCTTC.

The gene calls are TRBV4-3 and TRBJ1-2; D is unclear. Germline V lookup: CDR1 LGHNA, CDR2 YSLEER. The CDR3 has 15 amino acids. The V gene lost 0 bases and the J gene lost 0 bases, with 8 bases spanning the gap. The CDR3 nucleotides read TGCGCCAGCAGCCAAGACAGAAACACTAACTATGGCTACACCTTC. It is translated as CASSQDRNTNYGYTF.

This clonotype was recorded at least ten times. The chain has TRBV7-8 and TRBJ2-5, with D possibly being TRBD2 (5 bases). Trimming took off 4 bases at V and 5 bases at J, with 14 bases between the two ends. Germline CDR1 reads SGHVS; CDR2 reads FQNEAQ. The CDR3 loop spans 14 amino acids. This CDR3 reads CASSSSGTMETQYF. As DNA, the CDR3 is TGTGCCAGCAGCTCAAGCGGTACTATGGAGACCCAGTACTTC. Filled out from reference TRBV7-8 and TRBJ2-5, the complete variable domain reads GAGVSQSPRYKVAKRGQDVALRCDPISGHVSLFWYQQALGQGPEFLTYFQNEAQLDKSGLPSDRFFAERPEGSVSTLKIQRTQQEDSAVYLCASSSSGTMETQYFGPGTRLLVL.

This clonotype occurred a few times. This CDR3 is CASSFIGAGEGVEQFF. The CDR3 DNA sequence: TGTGCCAGCAGCTTTATCGGGGCGGGAGAAGGGGTTGAGCAGTTCTTC. The chain is built from TRBV13 and TRBJ2-1; 7 bases align to TRBD2. This CDR3 comprises 16 residues. Germline V CDR1 and CDR2: PRHDT, FYEKMQ (reference sequence). V was pared by 3 bases and J by 9 bases, with 14 bases of the junction left unmatched.

Ten or more counts support this clonotype. Compared with germline, one end of the junction differs, possibly owing to a read error. The rearrangement links TRBV5-1 to TRBJ2-1; D is possibly TRBD1 or TRBD2 (5 bases each). The CDR3 loop spans 15 amino acids. Germline CDR1 is SGHRS and CDR2 is YFSETQ. The CDR3 reads CASSLGGGSYNEQFF. In DNA form, the CDR3 reads TGTGCCAGCAGTTTGGGTGGGGGCTCCTACAATGAGCAGTTCTTC.

The J gene is TRBJ2-3, the V gene TRBV7-9; D gene ambiguous. The germline V and J ends were trimmed by 2 bases and 7 bases, with 10 bases remaining between them. The CDR3 consists of 13 residues. Germline V gene data show CDR1 as SEHNR and CDR2 as FQNEAQ (reference sequence). CDR3 in DNA: TGTGCCAGCAGCTTACGGAATATCAATACGCAGTATTTT. It specifies CASSLRNINTQYF.

The V call is TRBV12-3 or TRBV12-4, the J call TRBJ2-1; possible D gene TRBD2, 6 bases. V dropped 2 bases and J dropped 10 bases, with 18 bases sitting between them. There are 15 residues in the CDR3. CDR3 sequence (DNA): TGTGCCAGCAGTTTAAGCCCACGGGACTCCGCCGAGCAGTTCTTC. Protein: CASSLSPRDSAEQFF.

The chain is built from TRBV20-1 and TRBJ2-5; 8 bases line up with TRBD2. Trimming at V came to 6 bases and at J to 6 bases, leaving 12 bases not matched to a gene. Looked up from germline, CDR1 is DFQATT and CDR2 is SNEGSKA (reference sequence). This CDR3 has 14 residues. DNA of the CDR3: TGCAGTGCCCTAGGGTCTAGCGGGTGGCAGACCCAGTACTTC. Protein product: CSALGSSGWQTQYF.

This clonotype was seen a handful of times. This chain links TRBV29-1 with TRBJ2-7; TRBD2 matches 7 bases. The CDR3 contains 13 residues. Germline V gene data show CDR1 as SQVTM and CDR2 as ANQGSEA. Germline trimming cut 7 bases from V and 1 base from J; bases unmatched to any gene: 7. CDR3 amino acids: CSGISGKSYEQYF. The CDR3 DNA follows: TGCAGCGGAATCAGCGGGAAGTCCTACGAGCAGTACTTC.

The CDR3 nucleotides are TGTGCCAGCAGCTCTACGCGGGACAGGGGCATGAGTGAGCAGTTCTTC. It yields the protein CASSSTRDRGMSEQFF. The rearrangement uses TRBV7-2 and TRBJ2-1, with 10 bases matching TRBD1. With V trimmed by 4 bases and J by 9 bases, 12 bases remained unmatched. CDR1 and CDR2 from the germline V gene are SGHTA and FQGNSA. The CDR3 is made up of 16 amino acids.

This clonotype occurred a few times. J is TRBJ2-1 and V is TRBV10-3; 9 nucleotides line up with TRBD2. J lost 7 bases, V lost 10 bases, and 5 bases had no gene match. The CDR3 covers 12 residues. In germline, CDR1 is ENHRY, CDR2 SYGVKD. The CDR3 region has the DNA TGTGCCAATAGCGGGAGAGGTAATGAGCAGTTCTTC. It codes for CANSGRGNEQFF.

In this sample, this clonotype turned up a few times. This chain uses TRBV14 with TRBJ2-7; possibly TRBD2 for D (5 bases). V lost 1 base to trimming and J lost 8 bases, with 12 bases between them. The CDR3 sequence is 13 residues long. Germline V lookup: CDR1 SGHDN, CDR2 FVKESK. The DNA for the CDR3 is TGTGCCAGCAGCCAAGTACGGGAAGGCCAGCAGTACTTC. It specifies CASSQVREGQQYF. Looking up the rest from reference TRBV14 and TRBJ2-7 gives the full variable domain: EAGVTQFPSHSVIEKGQTVTLRCDPISGHDNLYWYRRVMGKEIKFLLHFVKESKQDESGMPNNRFLAERTGGTYSTLKVQPAELEDSGVYFCASSQVREGQQYFGPGTRLTVT.

This clonotype has just a few counts. CDR3: CSASFPGANVLTF. CDR3 coding DNA: TGCAGTGCAAGCTTCCCTGGGGCCAACGTCCTGACTTTC. The rearrangement joins TRBV20-1 to TRBJ2-6, with no clear D. The CDR3 has 13 amino acids. Germline loops: CDR1 DFQATT, CDR2 SNEGSKA (reference sequence). V was cut by 6 bases and J by 2 bases, with 8 bases left in between.

This clonotype was detected only a few times. This chain uses TRBV6-5 with TRBJ2-5, with D possibly called TRBD1 or TRBD2 (6 bases each). The V gene's germline CDR1 is MNHEY and CDR2 SVGAGI. The V and J ends lost 4 bases and 2 bases respectively, with 14 bases between them. This CDR3 comprises 15 residues. The CDR3 loop is CASSSGAGPQETQYF. The CDR3 coding sequence is TGTGCCAGCAGTTCGGGGGCCGGACCTCAAGAGACCCAGTACTTC.

The chain carries TRBV5-4 and TRBJ1-4; D perhaps matches TRBD1 (5 bases). V was clipped by 0 bases and J by 6 bases, with 9 bases between them. The CDR3 has 14 residues. CDR1 is SGHNT and CDR2 is YYREEE in the germline V gene (reference sequence). The CDR3 DNA follows: TGTGCCAGCAGCTTGGATGGGACGGATGAAAAACTGTTTTTT. This translates into CASSLDGTDEKLFF. The whole variable domain, filled in from reference TRBV5-4 and TRBJ1-4, reads ETGVTQSPTHLIKTRGQQVTLRCSSQSGHNTVSWYQQALGQGPQFIFQYYREEENGRGNFPPRFSGLQFPNYSSELNVNALELDDSALYLCASSLDGTDEKLFFGSGTQLSVL.